This entry features one T cell receptor (beta chain) sequence. Per the authors' pipeline: Amplification of reference gene primers was used by the study to estimate nucleated cell counts. The repertoire was sequenced with immunoSEQ multiplex PCR; TCRdb's copy has only in-frame clones and lacks some. The V and J calls and the clone size are those of that table, but D and trimming were determined from the DNA. The profile covers approximately 120,000 clones, with about 85% appearing a single time and 25% to 30% taken by the ten largest. This sample is part of a study of blood T cell repertoires in COVID-19. Background on the study: COVID-19 samples, acute and convalescent, were from the United States, Italy and Spain.

This CDR3 is 13 amino acids long. Trimming shortened V by 5 bases and J by 6 bases, and 11 bases separated the two germline ends. Germline CDR1 is MGHDK and CDR2 is SYGVNS. The rearrangement uses TRBV25-1 and TRBJ1-5, with a weak D call TRBD1 (5 bases). Sequences were obtained from peripheral blood. This TCR was sampled from a woman of 80 years or more with acute or convalescent COVID-19. The CDR3 here is CASSSGYGQPQHF. DNA for the CDR3: TGTGCCAGCAGTTCAGGGTACGGTCAGCCCCAGCATTTT.